This section outlines one T cell receptor beta chain sequence together with its context. These data are taken from a study of T cell responses to AZD1222 COVID-19 vaccine. The protocol was immunoSEQ multiplex PCR, while the TCRdb copy is restricted to in-frame clones and leaves out a portion. The table records over 95,000 clones, more than 70% of them present only once. Sample: peripheral blood, taken 28 days after the second AZD1222 dose. The receptor's source is an adult who received the AZD1222 COVID-19 vaccine.

CDR3 in amino acids: CASSVDRGIHEQYF. The CDR3, as DNA: TGTGCCAGCTCCGTGGACAGGGGCATTCACGAGCAGTACTTC. The rearrangement joins TRBV18 to TRBJ2-7; 9 bases align to TRBD1. The CDR3 spans 14 residues. The germline V gene encodes CDR1 KGHSH and CDR2 LQKENI. V dropped 6 bases and J dropped 5; count of bases not matched to a gene: 8.